Listed below are T cell receptor beta chains from one sample, sequenced in a study of beta chain features in type 1 diabetes. Sequenced by immunoSEQ multiplex PCR; TCRdb stores in-frame clones only, minus some. The sample yields about 99,000 clones, under 30% seen once. The sequencing sample was made of central memory CD4+ T cells from blood. These receptors all stem from a woman between 18 and 29 years old with type 1 diabetes. CDR3s include the opening cysteine and the closing phenylalanine or tryptophan. D genes are given only for firm matches. Some rows have no size entry. The others give once, few or many, or a class for an expanded clone.

size: -
V: TRBV5-1
D: TRBD1
J: TRBJ1-1
CDR3: CASSAGQGETEAFF
DNA: TGCGCCAGCAGCGCGGGACAGGGGGAAACTGAAGCTTTCTTT

size: once
V: TRBV5-1
D: -
J: TRBJ1-1
CDR3: CASSLDREIGEAFF
DNA: TGCGCCAGCAGCTTGGACAGGGAGATCGGTGAAGCTTTCTTT

size: -
V: TRBV21-1
D: -
J: TRBJ1-2
CDR3: CASSPGRERYGYTF
DNA: TGTGCCAGCAGCCCTGGCAGGGAAAGATATGGCTACACCTTC

size: -
V: TRBV5-4
D: TRBD2
J: TRBJ2-3
CDR3: CASSAGGRTDTQYF
DNA: TGTGCCAGCAGCGCGGGAGGGAGGACAGATACGCAGTATTTT

size: few
V: TRBV11-2
D: TRBD2
J: TRBJ2-1
CDR3: CASSYTSGTYSYNEQFF
DNA: TGTGCCAGCAGCTATACTAGCGGGACCTACTCCTACAATGAGCAGTTCTTC

size: -
V: TRBV11-2
D: TRBD1
J: TRBJ1-2
CDR3: CASSSDRGDYGYTF
DNA: TGTGCCAGCAGCTCGGACAGGGGAGACTATGGCTACACCTTC

size: -
V: TRBV6-1
D: TRBD2
J: TRBJ2-5
CDR3: CASSESAGDETQYF
DNA: TGTGCCAGCAGTGAATCGGCGGGAGATGAGACCCAGTACTTC

size: -
V: TRBV4-1
D: TRBD2
J: TRBJ2-1
CDR3: CASSQVGLAGGPIHNEQFF
DNA: TGCGCCAGCAGCCAAGTTGGGCTAGCGGGAGGGCCAATTCACAATGAGCAGTTCTTC

size: -
V: TRBV7-2
D: -
J: TRBJ2-2
CDR3: CASSLRGATNTGELFF
DNA: TGTGCCAGCAGCTTAAGAGGCGCCACGAACACCGGGGAGCTGTTTTTT

size: -
V: TRBV6-1
D: -
J: TRBJ1-2
CDR3: CASTTGTSGGYTF
DNA: TGTGCCAGCACCACGGGGACATCTGGGGGCTACACCTTC

size: -
V: TRBV5-1
D: -
J: TRBJ2-2
CDR3: CASSYPRQNTGELFF
DNA: TGCGCCAGCAGCTATCCTAGGCAGAACACCGGGGAGCTGTTTTTT

size: -
V: TRBV4-3
D: TRBD2
J: TRBJ2-3
CDR3: CASSQVAGGVSTDTQYF
DNA: TGCGCCAGCAGCCAAGTTGCGGGGGGAGTTAGCACAGATACGCAGTATTTT

size: few
V: TRBV23-1
D: -
J: TRBJ1-2
CDR3: CASIMGKGPGRYGYTF
DNA: TGCGCCAGCATAATGGGGAAAGGGCCGGGAAGATATGGCTACACCTTC

size: few
V: TRBV25-1
D: TRBD1
J: TRBJ2-1
CDR3: CASSEYPRQGRNEQFF
DNA: TGTGCCAGCAGTGAATATCCCCGACAGGGGAGGAATGAGCAGTTCTTC

size: -
V: TRBV5-4
D: -
J: TRBJ2-5
CDR3: CASRSPAEKETQYF
DNA: TGTGCCAGCAGATCCCCAGCGGAAAAGGAGACCCAGTACTTC

size: -
V: TRBV6-5
D: -
J: TRBJ2-1
CDR3: CASSSFGLAYYNEQFF
DNA: TGTGCCAGCAGTTCATTTGGGCTAGCCTACTACAATGAGCAGTTCTTC

size: few
V: TRBV6-5
D: TRBD1
J: TRBJ1-5
CDR3: CASRAGTGGHQPQHF
DNA: TGTGCCAGCAGAGCCGGGACAGGGGGACATCAGCCCCAGCATTTT

size: -
V: TRBV7-6
D: TRBD2
J: TRBJ2-3
CDR3: CASSQHIAGSTDTQYF
DNA: TGTGCCAGCAGCCAACATATAGCGGGGAGCACAGATACGCAGTATTTT

size: -
V: TRBV7-9
D: TRBD2
J: TRBJ2-3
CDR3: CASSLSSGGGTDTQYF
DNA: TGTGCCAGCAGCTTAAGTTCGGGAGGCGGGACAGATACGCAGTATTTT

size: -
V: TRBV15
D: -
J: TRBJ2-7
CDR3: CATSRTGSYEQYF
DNA: TGTGCCACCAGCAGAACAGGGTCTTACGAGCAGTACTTC

size: few
V: TRBV7-3
D: TRBD2
J: TRBJ2-3
CDR3: CASSLGLAGVSTDTQYF
DNA: TGTGCCAGCAGCTTGGGTCTAGCGGGAGTTAGTACAGATACGCAGTATTTT

size: -
V: TRBV6-1
D: -
J: TRBJ2-1
CDR3: CASSATGGNEQFF
DNA: TGTGCCAGCAGTGCTACCGGGGGAAATGAGCAGTTCTTC

size: -
V: TRBV18
D: -
J: TRBJ2-3
CDR3: CASSPRQTDTQYF
DNA: TGTGCCAGCTCCCCTCGACAGACAGATACGCAGTATTTT

size: -
V: TRBV6-5
D: -
J: TRBJ1-5
CDR3: CASSEGGKGQPQHF
DNA: TGTGCCAGCAGTGAAGGGGGAAAGGGGCAGCCCCAGCATTTT

size: -
V: TRBV11-2
D: TRBD1
J: TRBJ2-2
CDR3: CASNRQGDTGELFF
DNA: TGTGCCAGCAATCGACAGGGTGACACCGGGGAGCTGTTTTTT

size: few
V: TRBV21-1
D: -
J: TRBJ1-2
CDR3: CASILDRCGYTF
DNA: TGTGCCAGCATCCTGGACAGGTGCGGCTACACCTTC

size: -
V: TRBV11-2
D: -
J: TRBJ2-1
CDR3: CASSLDRASYEQFF
DNA: TGTGCCAGCAGCTTAGATCGCGCTAGCTATGAGCAGTTCTTC

size: -
V: TRBV5-1
D: -
J: TRBJ2-2
CDR3: CASSLDSTANTGELFF
DNA: TGCGCCAGCAGCTTGGACTCTACGGCGAACACCGGGGAGCTGTTTTTT

size: few
V: TRBV10-1
D: -
J: TRBJ2-4
CDR3: CASSESPGQDIQYF
DNA: TGCGCCAGCAGTGAGTCTCCCGGACAAGACATTCAGTACTTC

size: -
V: TRBV18
D: -
J: TRBJ1-2
CDR3: CASSPGGHSNYGYTF
DNA: TGTGCCAGCTCACCAGGGGGCCATTCTAACTATGGCTACACCTTC

size: -
V: TRBV19
D: -
J: TRBJ2-2
CDR3: CASSIRLEGIGELFF
DNA: TGTGCCAGTAGTATCCGACTAGAGGGCATCGGGGAGCTGTTTTTT

size: -
V: TRBV25-1
D: TRBD2
J: TRBJ2-1
CDR3: CASRRGGNEQFF
DNA: TGTGCCAGCAGACGGGGGGGCAATGAGCAGTTCTTC

size: few
V: TRBV7-3
D: -
J: TRBJ2-1
CDR3: CASSPRLVGEQFF
DNA: TGTGCCAGCAGCCCACGACTAGTCGGTGAGCAGTTCTTC

size: -
V: TRBV19
D: TRBD1
J: TRBJ1-5
CDR3: CASNGQGPQPQHF
DNA: TGTGCCAGTAACGGACAGGGACCTCAGCCCCAGCATTTT

size: few
V: TRBV2
D: -
J: TRBJ1-2
CDR3: CASSADSNYGYTF
DNA: TGTGCCAGCAGCGCGGACAGTAACTATGGCTACACCTTC

size: few
V: TRBV5-1
D: TRBD2
J: TRBJ2-1
CDR3: CASSDRLAGANEQFF
DNA: TGCGCCAGCAGCGACCGACTAGCGGGCGCAAATGAGCAGTTCTTC

size: -
V: TRBV11-2
D: -
J: TRBJ2-3
CDR3: CASSLDGNQMDTQYF
DNA: TGTGCCAGCAGCTTAGATGGCAACCAGATGGATACGCAGTATTTT

size: -
V: TRBV4-3
D: TRBD1
J: TRBJ1-2
CDR3: CASSFTGRQGNYGYTF
DNA: TGCGCCAGCAGCTTTACTGGGCGACAGGGAAACTATGGCTACACCTTC

size: -
V: TRBV5-1
D: TRBD2
J: TRBJ2-2
CDR3: CASSFSGRAANTGELFF
DNA: TGCGCCAGCAGCTTTAGCGGGAGGGCCGCGAACACCGGGGAGCTGTTTTTT

size: -
V: TRBV9
D: -
J: TRBJ2-2
CDR3: CASSVKSERDTGELFF
DNA: TGTGCCAGCAGCGTAAAAAGCGAGAGAGACACCGGGGAGCTGTTTTTT

size: -
V: TRBV2
D: -
J: TRBJ2-5
CDR3: CASSERRGGQETQYF
DNA: TGTGCCAGCAGCGAGCGGAGGGGGGGTCAGGAGACCCAGTACTTC

size: -
V: TRBV7-3
D: TRBD2
J: TRBJ2-4
CDR3: CASSLRGGTLSGENIQYF
DNA: TGTGCCAGCAGCTTAAGGGGAGGGACTCTCTCGGGGGAAAACATTCAGTACTTC

size: once
V: TRBV4-3
D: TRBD2
J: TRBJ2-3
CDR3: CASSQGLAGPDTQYF
DNA: TGCGCCAGCAGCCAGGGACTAGCTGGCCCAGATACGCAGTATTTT

size: -
V: TRBV30
D: -
J: TRBJ1-2
CDR3: CAWGSGQYGYTF
DNA: TGTGCCTGGGGCAGCGGACAGTATGGCTACACCTTC

size: -
V: TRBV25-1
D: TRBD1
J: TRBJ2-2
CDR3: CASSANRGGYTGELFF
DNA: TGTGCCAGCAGTGCAAATAGAGGGGGCTACACCGGGGAGCTGTTTTTT

size: few
V: TRBV28
D: TRBD1
J: TRBJ2-7
CDR3: CASMTGGNSYEQYF
DNA: TGTGCCAGTATGACAGGGGGAAACTCCTACGAGCAGTACTTC

size: -
V: TRBV7-2
D: -
J: TRBJ2-3
CDR3: CASSLQGYTDTQYF
DNA: TGTGCCAGCAGCCTCCAGGGGTACACAGATACGCAGTATTTT

size: -
V: TRBV2
D: -
J: TRBJ1-2
CDR3: CASSDLASLYGYTF
DNA: TGTGCCAGCAGTGATCTGGCCTCTCTTTATGGCTACACCTTC

size: -
V: TRBV28
D: -
J: TRBJ2-2
CDR3: CASTWSGKDGELFF
DNA: TGTGCCAGCACCTGGTCGGGGAAGGACGGGGAGCTGTTTTTT

size: -
V: TRBV30
D: -
J: TRBJ1-1
CDR3: CAWSVEGEAFF
DNA: TGTGCCTGGAGTGTTGAGGGTGAAGCTTTCTTT

size: -
V: TRBV29-1
D: TRBD1
J: TRBJ1-4
CDR3: CSVPGQGREKLFF
DNA: TGCAGCGTCCCGGGACAGGGCCGTGAAAAACTGTTTTTT

size: few
V: TRBV5-4
D: TRBD2
J: TRBJ2-1
CDR3: CASRHYLAETDNEQFF
DNA: TGTGCCAGCAGGCATTACCTAGCGGAGACCGACAATGAGCAGTTCTTC

size: -
V: TRBV5-1
D: -
J: TRBJ2-3
CDR3: CASSELLDPVDTQYF
DNA: TGCGCCAGCTCGGAGTTACTAGATCCAGTGGATACGCAGTATTTT